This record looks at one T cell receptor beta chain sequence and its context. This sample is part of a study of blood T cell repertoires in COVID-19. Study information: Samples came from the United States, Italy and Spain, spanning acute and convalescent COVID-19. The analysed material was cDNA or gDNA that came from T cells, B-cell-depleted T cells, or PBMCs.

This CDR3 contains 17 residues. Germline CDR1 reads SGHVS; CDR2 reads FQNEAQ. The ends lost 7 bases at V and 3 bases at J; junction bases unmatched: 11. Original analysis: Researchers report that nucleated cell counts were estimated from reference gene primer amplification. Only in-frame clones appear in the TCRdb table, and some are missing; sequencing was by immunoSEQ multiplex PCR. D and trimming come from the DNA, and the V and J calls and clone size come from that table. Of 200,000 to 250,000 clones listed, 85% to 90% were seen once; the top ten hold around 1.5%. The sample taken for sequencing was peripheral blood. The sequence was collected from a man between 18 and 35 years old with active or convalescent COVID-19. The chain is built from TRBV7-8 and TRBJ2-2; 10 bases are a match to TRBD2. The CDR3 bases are TGTGCCAGCATCCGGACGGGACTAGCGACAGACACCGGGGAGCTGTTTTTT. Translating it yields CASIRTGLATDTGELFF.